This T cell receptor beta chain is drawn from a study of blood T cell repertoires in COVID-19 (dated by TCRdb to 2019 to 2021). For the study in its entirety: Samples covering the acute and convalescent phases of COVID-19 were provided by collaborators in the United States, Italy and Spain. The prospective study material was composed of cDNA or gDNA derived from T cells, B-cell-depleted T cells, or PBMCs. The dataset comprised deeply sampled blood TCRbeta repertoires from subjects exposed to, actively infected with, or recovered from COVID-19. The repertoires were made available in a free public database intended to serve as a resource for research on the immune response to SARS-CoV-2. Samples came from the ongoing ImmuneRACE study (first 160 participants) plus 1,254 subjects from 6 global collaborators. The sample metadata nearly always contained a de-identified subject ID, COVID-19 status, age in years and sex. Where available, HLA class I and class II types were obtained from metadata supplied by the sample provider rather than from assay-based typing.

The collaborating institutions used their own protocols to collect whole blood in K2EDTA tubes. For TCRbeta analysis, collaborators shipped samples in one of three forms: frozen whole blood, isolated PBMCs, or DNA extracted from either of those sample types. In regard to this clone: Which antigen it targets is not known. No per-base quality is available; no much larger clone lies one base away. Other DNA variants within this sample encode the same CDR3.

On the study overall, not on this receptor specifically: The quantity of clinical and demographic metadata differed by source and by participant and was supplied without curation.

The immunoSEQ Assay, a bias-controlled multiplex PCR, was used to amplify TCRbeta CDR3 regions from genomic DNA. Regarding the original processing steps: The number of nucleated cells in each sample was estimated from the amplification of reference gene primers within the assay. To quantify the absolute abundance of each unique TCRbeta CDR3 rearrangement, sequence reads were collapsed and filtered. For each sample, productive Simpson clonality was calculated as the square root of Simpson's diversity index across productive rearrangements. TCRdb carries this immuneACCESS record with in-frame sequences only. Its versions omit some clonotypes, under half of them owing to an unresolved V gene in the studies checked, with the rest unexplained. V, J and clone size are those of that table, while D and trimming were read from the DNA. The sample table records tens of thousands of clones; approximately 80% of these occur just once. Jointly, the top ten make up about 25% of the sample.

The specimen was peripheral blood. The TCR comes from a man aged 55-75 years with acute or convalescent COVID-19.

The sequence in DNA is TGTGCCTGGAGTGTACGGGGGAGCTCCTATAATTCACCCCTCCACTTT. Translated, it gives CAWSVRGSSYNSPLHF. The sequence links TRBV30 to TRBJ1-6; the D gene is perhaps TRBD1, on 5 matching bases. Trimming removed 0 bases from V and 0 bases from J, leaving 9 bases between the germline ends. CDR1 and CDR2 are drawn from the germline V gene (reference sequence): GTSNPN, SVGIG. From its cysteine to its phenylalanine, the CDR3 spans 16 amino acids. The only DNA kept is the CDR3, 48 bases in frame from the first base.